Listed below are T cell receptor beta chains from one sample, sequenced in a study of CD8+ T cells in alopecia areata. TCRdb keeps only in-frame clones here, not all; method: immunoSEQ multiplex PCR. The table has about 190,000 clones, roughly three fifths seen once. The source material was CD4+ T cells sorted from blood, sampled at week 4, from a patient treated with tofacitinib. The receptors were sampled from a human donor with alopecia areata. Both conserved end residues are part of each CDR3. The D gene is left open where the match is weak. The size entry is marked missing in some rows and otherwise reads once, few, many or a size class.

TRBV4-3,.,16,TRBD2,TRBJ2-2,TGCGCCAGCAGCCAAGAAAAGCGGGAGGCCACCGGGGAGCTGTTTTTT,CASSQEKREATGELFF
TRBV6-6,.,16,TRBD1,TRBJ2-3,TGTGCCAGCAGTTACGTCCGTACAGGGGGCCCAGATACGCAGTATTTT,CASSYVRTGGPDTQYF
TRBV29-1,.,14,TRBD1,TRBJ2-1,TGCAGCGTTGGGCGGACAGGGGTGGCCAATGAGCAGTTCTTC,CSVGRTGVANEQFF
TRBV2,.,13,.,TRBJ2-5,TGTGCCAGCGGGGGCGTCACAGGAGAGACCCAGTACTTC,CASGGVTGETQYF
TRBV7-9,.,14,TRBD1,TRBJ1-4,TGTGCCAGCAGCCTGGGGACAGGAGATGAAAAACTGTTTTTT,CASSLGTGDEKLFF
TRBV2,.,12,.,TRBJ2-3,TGTGCCAGCAGTCGTCTGGGAGATACGCAGTATTTT,CASSRLGDTQYF
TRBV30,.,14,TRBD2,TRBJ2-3,TGTGCCTGCGCAGGGCGGGAGGACTCAGATACGCAGTATTTT,CACAGREDSDTQYF
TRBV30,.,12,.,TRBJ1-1,TGTGCCCAATCATCCGGGGAGACTGAAGCTTTCTTT,CAQSSGETEAFF
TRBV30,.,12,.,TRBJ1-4,TGTGCTGCGGGACAACGGGGGGAAAAACTGTTTTTT,CAAGQRGEKLFF
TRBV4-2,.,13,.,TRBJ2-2,TGTGCCAGCAGCCAAGAGCCCCCCGGGGAGCTGTTTTTT,CASSQEPPGELFF
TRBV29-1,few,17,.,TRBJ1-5,TGCAGCGTTGTAACTCAGGGGACACAAGGGAGCAATCAGCCCCAGCATTTT,CSVVTQGTQGSNQPQHF